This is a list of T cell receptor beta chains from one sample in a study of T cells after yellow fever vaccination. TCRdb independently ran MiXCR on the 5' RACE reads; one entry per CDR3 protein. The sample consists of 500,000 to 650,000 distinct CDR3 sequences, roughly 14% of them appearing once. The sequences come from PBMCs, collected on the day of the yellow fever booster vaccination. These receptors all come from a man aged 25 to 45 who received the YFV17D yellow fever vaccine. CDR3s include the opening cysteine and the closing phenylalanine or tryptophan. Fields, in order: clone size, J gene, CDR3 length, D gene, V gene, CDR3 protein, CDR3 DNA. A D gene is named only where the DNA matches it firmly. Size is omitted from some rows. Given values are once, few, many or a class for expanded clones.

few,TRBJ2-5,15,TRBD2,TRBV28,CASRLAGGGQETQYF,TGTGCCAGCAGACTAGCGGGAGGAGGCCAAGAGACCCAGTACTTC
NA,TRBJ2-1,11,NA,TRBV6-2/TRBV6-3,CASSYPSEQFF,TGTGCCAGCAGTTACCCGAGTGAGCAGTTCTTC
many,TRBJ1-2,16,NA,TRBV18,CASSPGTLLGSYGYTF,TGTGCCAGCTCACCAGGGACACTTTTGGGGTCTTATGGCTACACCTTC
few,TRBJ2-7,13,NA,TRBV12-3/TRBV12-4,CASSPRRDTKQYF,TGTGCCAGCAGTCCCCGCCGGGACACTAAGCAGTACTTC
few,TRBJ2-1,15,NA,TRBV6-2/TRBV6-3,CASSYASQTYNEQFF,TGTGCCAGCAGTTACGCTTCTCAAACCTACAATGAGCAGTTCTTC
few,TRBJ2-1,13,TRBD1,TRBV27,CASSTTGLDEQFF,TGTGCCAGCAGTACGACAGGGTTGGATGAGCAGTTCTTC
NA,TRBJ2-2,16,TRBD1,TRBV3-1,CASSQTGTVDTGELFF,TGTGCCAGCAGCCAAACCGGGACAGTGGACACCGGGGAGCTGTTTTTT
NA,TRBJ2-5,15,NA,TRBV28,CASTGDVVGWGTQYF,TGTGCCAGCACCGGCGACGTGGTGGGATGGGGGACCCAGTACTTC
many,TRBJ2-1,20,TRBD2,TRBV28,CASSRRPGTSGRRAYNEQFF,TGTGCCAGCAGTAGACGTCCCGGGACTAGCGGGAGGAGGGCCTACAATGAGCAGTTCTTC
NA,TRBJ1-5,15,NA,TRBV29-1,CSVTISGASNQPQHF,TGCAGCGTGACTATAAGTGGGGCGAGCAATCAGCCCCAGCATTTT
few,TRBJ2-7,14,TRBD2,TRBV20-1,CSATRLAGGYEQYF,TGCAGTGCTACTAGACTAGCGGGAGGGTACGAGCAGTACTTC
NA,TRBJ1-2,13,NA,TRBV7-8,CASSLEAGVGYTF,TGTGCCAGCAGCTTAGAGGCAGGGGTAGGCTACACCTTC
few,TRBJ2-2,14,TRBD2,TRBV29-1,CSVGTSGNTGELFF,TGCAGCGTTGGAACTAGCGGGAACACCGGGGAGCTGTTTTTT